This T cell receptor (beta chain) was sequenced in a study of blood T cells in healthy people across ages. Together with a sample-barcoded 5' primer, a J-beta primer mix was included in a second PCR lasting roughly 6 to 12 cycles. TCRdb re-derived calls from the 5' RACE reads in MiXCR, one entry per CDR3 protein. The profile shows around 750,000 distinct CDR3 sequences, approximately 55% of them singletons. CDR3 size: 14 residues. V lost 0 bases to trimming and J lost 4 bases, with 9 bases between them. The germline V gene has CDR1 MNHNS and CDR2 SASEGT. Sequencing used blood. The gene calls are TRBV6-1 and TRBJ1-1, with a weak D call TRBD1 (5 bases). The TCR was taken from a man at least 80 years old in good health. The CDR3 spells CASSEAPGGTEAFF. In DNA, the CDR3 is TGTGCCAGCAGTGAAGCTCCGGGGGGCACTGAAGCTTTCTTT.